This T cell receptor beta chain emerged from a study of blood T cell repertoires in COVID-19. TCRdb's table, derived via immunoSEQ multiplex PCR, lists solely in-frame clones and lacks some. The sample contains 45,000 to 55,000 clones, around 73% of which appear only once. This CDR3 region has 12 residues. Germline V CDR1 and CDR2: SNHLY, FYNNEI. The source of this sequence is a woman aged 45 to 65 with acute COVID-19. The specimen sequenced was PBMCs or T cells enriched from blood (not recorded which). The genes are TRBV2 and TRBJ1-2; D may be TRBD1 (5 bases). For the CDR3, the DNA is TGTGCTAAGCAACTGGGGGGTCTTGGCTACACCTTC. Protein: CAKQLGGLGYTF.